This T cell receptor beta chain originates from a study of blood T cell repertoires in COVID-19. Produced via immunoSEQ multiplex PCR; TCRdb's table is partial and in-frame only. This sample has some 260,000 clones, with around 89% found just once. The CDR3 extends over 15 amino acids. V was pared by 5 bases and J by 2 bases, with 14 bases between. Germline assignment: CDR1 SGHVS and CDR2 FNYEAQ. The sequencing sample was made of peripheral blood. The rearrangement uses TRBV7-6 and TRBJ2-3, with a weak D call TRBD2 (6 bases). This TCR came from a woman in her thirties or forties who had recovered from COVID-19. The DNA of the CDR3 is TGTGCCAGCAGCCCCCTCGGGGGACCCACAGATACGCAGTATTTT. It codes for CASSPLGGPTDTQYF. Complete variable domain (other parts from reference TRBV7-6 and TRBJ2-3): GAGVSQSPRYKVTKRGQDVALRCDPISGHVSLYWYRQALGQGPEFLTYFNYEAQQDKSGLPNDRFSAERPEGSISTLTIQRTEQRDSAMYRCASSPLGGPTDTQYFGPGTRLTVL.